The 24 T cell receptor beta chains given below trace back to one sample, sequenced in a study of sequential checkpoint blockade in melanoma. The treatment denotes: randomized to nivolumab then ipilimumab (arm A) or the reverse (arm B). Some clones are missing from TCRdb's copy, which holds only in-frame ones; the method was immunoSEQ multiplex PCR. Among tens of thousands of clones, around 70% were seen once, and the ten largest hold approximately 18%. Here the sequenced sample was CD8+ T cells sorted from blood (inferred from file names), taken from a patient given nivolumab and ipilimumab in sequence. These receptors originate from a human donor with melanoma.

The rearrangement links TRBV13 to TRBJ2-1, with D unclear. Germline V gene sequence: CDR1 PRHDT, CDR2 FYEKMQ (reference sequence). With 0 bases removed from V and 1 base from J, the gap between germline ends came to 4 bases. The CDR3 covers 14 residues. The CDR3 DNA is TGTGCCAGCAGCTTAGGCAATTCCTACAATGAGCAGTTCTTC. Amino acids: CASSLGNSYNEQFF.

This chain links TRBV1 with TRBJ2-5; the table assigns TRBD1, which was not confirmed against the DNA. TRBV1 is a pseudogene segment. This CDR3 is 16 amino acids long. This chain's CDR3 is CTSSQVGGPYQETQYF. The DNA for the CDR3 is TGCACCAGCAGCCAAGTAGGGGGTCCGTACCAAGAGACCCAGTACTTC.

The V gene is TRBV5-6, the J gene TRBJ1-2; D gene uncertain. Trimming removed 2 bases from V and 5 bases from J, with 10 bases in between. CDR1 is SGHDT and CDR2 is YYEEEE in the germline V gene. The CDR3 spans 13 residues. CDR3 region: CASSFGSVYGYTF. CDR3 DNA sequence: TGTGCCAGCAGCTTCGGGTCCGTTTATGGCTACACCTTC. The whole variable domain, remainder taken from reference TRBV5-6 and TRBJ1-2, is DAGVTQSPTHLIKTRGQQVTLRCSPKSGHDTVSWYQQALGQGPQFIFQYYEEEERQRGNFPDRFSGHQFPNYSSELNVNALLLGDSALYLCASSFGSVYGYTFGSGTRLTVV.

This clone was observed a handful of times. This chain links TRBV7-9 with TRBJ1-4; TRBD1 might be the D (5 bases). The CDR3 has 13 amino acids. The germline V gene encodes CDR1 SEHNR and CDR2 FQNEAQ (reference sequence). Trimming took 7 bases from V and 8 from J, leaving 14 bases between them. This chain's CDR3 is CASTLRGLEKLFF. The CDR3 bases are TGTGCCAGCACCCTACGGGGGTTAGAAAAACTGTTTTTT.

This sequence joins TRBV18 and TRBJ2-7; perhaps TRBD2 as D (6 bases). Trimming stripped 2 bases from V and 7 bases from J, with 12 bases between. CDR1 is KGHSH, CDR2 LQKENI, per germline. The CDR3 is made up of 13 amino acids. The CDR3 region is CASSPGRLWEQYF. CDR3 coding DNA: TGTGCCAGCTCACCAGGGAGGCTCTGGGAGCAGTACTTC.

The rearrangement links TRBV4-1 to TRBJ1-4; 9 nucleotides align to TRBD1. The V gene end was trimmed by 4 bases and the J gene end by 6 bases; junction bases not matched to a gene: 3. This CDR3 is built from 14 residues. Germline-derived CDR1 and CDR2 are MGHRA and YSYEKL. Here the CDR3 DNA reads TGCGCCAGCAGCCCACGGACAGGGGATGAAAAACTGTTTTTT. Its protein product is CASSPRTGDEKLFF.

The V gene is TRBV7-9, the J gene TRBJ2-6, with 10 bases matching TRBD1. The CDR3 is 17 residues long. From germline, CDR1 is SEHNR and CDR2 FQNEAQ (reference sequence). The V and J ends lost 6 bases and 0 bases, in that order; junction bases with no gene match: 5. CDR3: CASRSGTGVSGANVLTF. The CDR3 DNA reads TGTGCCAGCAGAAGCGGGACAGGGGTCTCTGGGGCCAACGTCCTGACTTTC.

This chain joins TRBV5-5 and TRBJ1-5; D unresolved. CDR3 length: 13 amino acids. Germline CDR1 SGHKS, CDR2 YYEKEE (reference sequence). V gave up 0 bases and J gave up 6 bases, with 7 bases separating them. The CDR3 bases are TGTGCCAGCAGCTTGGACATAAGTCAGCCCCAGCATTTT. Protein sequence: CASSLDISQPQHF.

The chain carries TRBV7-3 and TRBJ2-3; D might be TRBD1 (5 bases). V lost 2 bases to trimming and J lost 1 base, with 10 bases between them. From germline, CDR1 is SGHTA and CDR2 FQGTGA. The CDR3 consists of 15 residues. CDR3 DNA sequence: TGTGCCAGCAGCTTATCAGGGTTCGGCACAGATACGCAGTATTTT. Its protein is CASSLSGFGTDTQYF.

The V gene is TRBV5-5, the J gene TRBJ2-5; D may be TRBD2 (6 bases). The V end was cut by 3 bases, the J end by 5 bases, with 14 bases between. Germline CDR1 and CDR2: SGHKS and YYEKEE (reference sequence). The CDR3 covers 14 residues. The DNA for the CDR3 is TGTGCCAGCAGCTCTCTACTAGCACTGGAGACCCAGTACTTC. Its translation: CASSSLLALETQYF.

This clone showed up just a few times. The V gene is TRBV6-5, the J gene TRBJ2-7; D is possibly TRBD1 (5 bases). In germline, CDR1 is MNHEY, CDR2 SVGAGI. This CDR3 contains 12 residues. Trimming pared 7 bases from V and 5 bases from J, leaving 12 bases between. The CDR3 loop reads CASTQGVHEQYF. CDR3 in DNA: TGTGCCAGCACCCAAGGGGTCCACGAGCAGTACTTC.

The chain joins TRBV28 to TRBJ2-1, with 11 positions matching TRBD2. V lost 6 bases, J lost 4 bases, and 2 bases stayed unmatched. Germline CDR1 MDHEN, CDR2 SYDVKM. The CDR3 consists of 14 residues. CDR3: CASSVAGGYNEQFF. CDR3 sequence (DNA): TGTGCCAGCAGCGTAGCGGGGGGGTACAATGAGCAGTTCTTC.

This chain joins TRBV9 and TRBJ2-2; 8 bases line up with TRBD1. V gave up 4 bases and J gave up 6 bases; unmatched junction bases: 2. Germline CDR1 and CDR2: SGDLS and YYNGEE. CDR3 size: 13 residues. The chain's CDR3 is CASSPQGAGELFF. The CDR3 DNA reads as TGTGCCAGCAGCCCACAGGGGGCCGGGGAGCTGTTTTTT.

CDR3 bases: TGTGCCAGCAGCCAAGTCGCGGGGGAGGCGCAGTATTTT. It specifies CASSQVAGEAQYF. This sequence joins TRBV4-2 and TRBJ2-3, with 7 bases that match TRBD2. CDR3 length: 13 amino acids. Unmatched junction bases numbered 5, after V lost 1 base and J lost 10 bases. Looked up from germline, CDR1 is LGHNA and CDR2 is YNFKEQ.

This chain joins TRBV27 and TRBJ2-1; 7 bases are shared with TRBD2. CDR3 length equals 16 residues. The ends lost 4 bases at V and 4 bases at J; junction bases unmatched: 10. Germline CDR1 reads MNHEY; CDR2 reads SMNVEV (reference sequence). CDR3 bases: TGTGCCAGCAGTTCCTTCTCTCAGGGACTATACAATGAGCAGTTCTTC. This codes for CASSSFSQGLYNEQFF.

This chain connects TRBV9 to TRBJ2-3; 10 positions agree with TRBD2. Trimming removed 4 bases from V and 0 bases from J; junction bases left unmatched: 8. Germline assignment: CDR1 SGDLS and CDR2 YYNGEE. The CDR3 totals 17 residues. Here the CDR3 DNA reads TGTGCCAGCAGCCTATCTAGCGGGGGCTTTAGCACAGATACGCAGTATTTT. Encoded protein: CASSLSSGGFSTDTQYF.

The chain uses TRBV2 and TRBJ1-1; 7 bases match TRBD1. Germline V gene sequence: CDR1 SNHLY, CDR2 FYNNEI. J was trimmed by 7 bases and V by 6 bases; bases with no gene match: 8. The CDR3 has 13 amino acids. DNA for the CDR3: TGTGCCAGCAGCAGAACACAGGGGAATGAAGCTTTCTTT. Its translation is CASSRTQGNEAFF.

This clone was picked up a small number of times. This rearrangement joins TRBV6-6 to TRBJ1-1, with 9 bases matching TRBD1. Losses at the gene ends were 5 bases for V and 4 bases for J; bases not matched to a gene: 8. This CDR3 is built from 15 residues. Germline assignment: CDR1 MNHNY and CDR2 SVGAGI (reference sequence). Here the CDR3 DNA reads TGTGCCAGCAGTCCAACAGGGGGCTCGGGCACTGAAGCTTTCTTT. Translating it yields CASSPTGGSGTEAFF.

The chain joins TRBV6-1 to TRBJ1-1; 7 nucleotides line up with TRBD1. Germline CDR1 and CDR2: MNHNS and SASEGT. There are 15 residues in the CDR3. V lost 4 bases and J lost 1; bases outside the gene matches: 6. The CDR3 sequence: CASSGRQGWNTEAFF. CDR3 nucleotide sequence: TGTGCCAGCAGTGGACGACAGGGATGGAACACTGAAGCTTTCTTT.

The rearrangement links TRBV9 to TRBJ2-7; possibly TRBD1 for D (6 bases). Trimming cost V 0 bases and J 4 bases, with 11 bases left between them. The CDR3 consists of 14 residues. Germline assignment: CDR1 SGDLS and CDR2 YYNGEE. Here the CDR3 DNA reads TGTGCCAGCAGCGTAGGGACAGCCCCTTACGAGCAGTACTTC. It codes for CASSVGTAPYEQYF.

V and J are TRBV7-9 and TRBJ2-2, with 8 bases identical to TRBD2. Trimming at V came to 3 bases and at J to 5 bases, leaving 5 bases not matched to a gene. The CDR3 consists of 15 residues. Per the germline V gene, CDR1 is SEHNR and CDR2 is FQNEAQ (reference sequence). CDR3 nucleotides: TGTGCCAGCAGCTTCCCCGGGGGGGGAACCGGGGAGCTGTTTTTT. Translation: CASSFPGGGTGELFF.

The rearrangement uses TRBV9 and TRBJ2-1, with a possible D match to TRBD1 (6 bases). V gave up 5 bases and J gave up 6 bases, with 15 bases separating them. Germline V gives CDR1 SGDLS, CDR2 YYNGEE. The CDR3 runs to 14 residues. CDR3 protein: CASSPFLGGNEQFF. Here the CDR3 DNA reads TGTGCCAGCAGTCCCTTTTTAGGGGGCAATGAGCAGTTCTTC.

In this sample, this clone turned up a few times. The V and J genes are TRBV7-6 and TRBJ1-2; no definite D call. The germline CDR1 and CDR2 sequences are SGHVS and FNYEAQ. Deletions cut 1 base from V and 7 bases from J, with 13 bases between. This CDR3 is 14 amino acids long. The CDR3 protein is CASSLEEGSTGYTF. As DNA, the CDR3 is TGTGCCAGCAGCTTAGAGGAGGGCTCCACTGGCTACACCTTC.

The CDR3 nucleotides read TGTGCCAGCAGCGTAGGCGAGGGAGACGGCTACACCTTC. It codes for CASSVGEGDGYTF. This chain connects TRBV9 to TRBJ1-2, with unresolved D. Germline values: CDR1 SGDLS, CDR2 YYNGEE. The CDR3 is 13 residues long. The V gene lost 0 bases and the J gene lost 8 bases, with 11 bases spanning the gap. Complete variable domain (other parts from reference TRBV9 and TRBJ1-2): DSGVTQTPKHLITATGQRVTLRCSPRSGDLSVYWYQQSLDQGLQFLIQYYNGEERAKGNILERFSAQQFPDLHSELNLSSLELGDSALYFCASSVGEGDGYTFGSGTRLTVV.